This record concerns one TCR beta chain sequence. Its target is unknown. This record belongs to a study of OX40 agonist ivuxolimab in advanced cancers. The wider study: The patients got ivuxolimab, which is an agonistic anti-OX40 (CD134) antibody. Prior checkpoint blockade (anti-PD-1, anti-PD-L1 or anti-CTLA-4) was permitted; about 40% had it. Dose-escalation patients' cancers were hepatocellular carcinoma, melanoma, renal cell or head and neck cancer. Findings and limits, study-wide: CD8+ T cells (on average) carried more expanded clones than CD4+ T cells.

Libraries were prepared by immunoSEQ multiplex PCR; TCRdb keeps only in-frame clonotypes and omits some of them. The sample includes approximately 74,000 clones, roughly nine tenths of them seen just once. There are 15 residues in the CDR3. The germline CDR1 and CDR2 sequences are LNHDA and SQIVND (reference sequence). V was pared by 6 bases and J by 0 bases, with 2 bases of the junction left unmatched. The V call is TRBV19, the J call TRBJ1-4; 9 bases fit TRBD1. The clonotype originates from an adult with an advanced solid tumor such as melanoma, head and neck, liver or kidney cancer. The sample here was CD4+ or CD8+ T cells sorted from blood, taken in a trial of the OX40 agonist ivuxolimab. CDR3 sequence: CASRDRGATNEKLFF. In DNA form, the CDR3 reads TGTGCCAGTAGGGACAGGGGTGCAACTAATGAAAAACTGTTTTTT.